Given below is one T cell receptor (beta chain) in context. The antigen remains undetermined. The data derive from a study of glioma-infiltrating T cells after dendritic cell vaccination. Study-wide context: Patients received three intradermal dendritic cell vaccine injections at biweekly intervals. Study-level points and caveats: No direct clonality-survival link was found; a diverse polyclonal response may matter.

The table came from immunoSEQ multiplex PCR; TCRdb's copy has only in-frame clones and leaves some out. The table lists roughly 87,000 clones, over 80% of them singletons, with less than 7% in the top ten. Time point given: after dendritic cell vaccination, including at tumor progression/relapse. Only patients with spare fresh-frozen tumor and over two years of follow-up were included. This CDR3 region has 18 residues. V was shortened by 4 bases and J by 0 bases, with 21 bases between the two germline ends. Germline CDR1 and CDR2: SGHRS and YFSETQ. The chain employs TRBV5-1 and TRBJ2-3; the D gene is possibly TRBD1 (5 bases). The sample consisted of blood, taken after dendritic cell vaccination. The receptor was isolated from a human donor with glioblastoma. The CDR3, as DNA: TGCGCCAGCAGCCGCCCTTATCAGGGTAAGACTAGCACAGATACGCAGTATTTT. As protein: CASSRPYQGKTSTDTQYF.